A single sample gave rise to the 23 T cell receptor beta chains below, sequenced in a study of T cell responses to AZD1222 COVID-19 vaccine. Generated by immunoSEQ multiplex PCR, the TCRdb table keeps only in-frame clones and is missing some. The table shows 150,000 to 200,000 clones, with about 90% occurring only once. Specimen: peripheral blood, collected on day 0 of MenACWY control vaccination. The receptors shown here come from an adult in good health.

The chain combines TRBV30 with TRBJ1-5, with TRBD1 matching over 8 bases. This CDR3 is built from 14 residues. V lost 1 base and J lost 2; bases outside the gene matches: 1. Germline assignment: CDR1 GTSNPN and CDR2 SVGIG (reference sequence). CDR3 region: CAWSEGQGNQPQHF. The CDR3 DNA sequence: TGTGCCTGGAGTGAGGGACAGGGCAATCAGCCCCAGCATTTT.

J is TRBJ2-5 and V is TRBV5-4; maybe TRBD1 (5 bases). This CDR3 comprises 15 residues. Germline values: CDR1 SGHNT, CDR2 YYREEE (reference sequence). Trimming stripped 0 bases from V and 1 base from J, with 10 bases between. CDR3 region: CASSLAGTGQETQYF. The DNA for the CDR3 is TGTGCCAGCAGCTTGGCCGGAACAGGCCAAGAGACCCAGTACTTC.

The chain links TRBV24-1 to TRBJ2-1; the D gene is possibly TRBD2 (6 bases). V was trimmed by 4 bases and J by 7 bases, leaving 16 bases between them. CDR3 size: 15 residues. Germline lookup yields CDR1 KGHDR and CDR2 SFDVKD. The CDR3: CATSDPWLAWNEQFF. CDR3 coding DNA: TGTGCCACCAGTGACCCCTGGCTAGCGTGGAATGAGCAGTTCTTC.

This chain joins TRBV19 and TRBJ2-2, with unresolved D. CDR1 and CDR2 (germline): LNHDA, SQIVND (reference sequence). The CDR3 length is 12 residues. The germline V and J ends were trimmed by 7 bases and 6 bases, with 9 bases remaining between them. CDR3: CASNPPAGELFF. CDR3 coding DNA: TGTGCCAGTAACCCGCCCGCCGGGGAGCTGTTTTTT.

The CDR3 bases are TGTGCCAGCAGTTTATCTACAGGGATTTTCGGCACTGAAGCTTTCTTT. Its protein is CASSLSTGIFGTEAFF. The rearrangement joins TRBV27 to TRBJ1-1, with D possibly being TRBD1 (6 bases). V lost 0 bases and J 4 bases, leaving 15 bases between the germline ends. Germline lookup yields CDR1 MNHEY and CDR2 SMNVEV (reference sequence). The CDR3 is 16 amino acids.

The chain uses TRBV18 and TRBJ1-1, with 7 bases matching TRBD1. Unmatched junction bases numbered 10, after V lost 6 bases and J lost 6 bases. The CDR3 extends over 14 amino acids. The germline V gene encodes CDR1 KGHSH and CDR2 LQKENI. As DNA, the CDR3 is TGTGCCAGCTCCCCAACAGGGGAATGGTCTGAAGCTTTCTTT. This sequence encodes CASSPTGEWSEAFF.

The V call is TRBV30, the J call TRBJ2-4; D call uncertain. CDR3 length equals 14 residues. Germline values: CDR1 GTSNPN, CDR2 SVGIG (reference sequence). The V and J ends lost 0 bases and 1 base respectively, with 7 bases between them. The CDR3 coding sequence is TGTGCCTGGAGTGTATTGTCTGCCAAAAACATTCAGTACTTC. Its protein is CAWSVLSAKNIQYF.

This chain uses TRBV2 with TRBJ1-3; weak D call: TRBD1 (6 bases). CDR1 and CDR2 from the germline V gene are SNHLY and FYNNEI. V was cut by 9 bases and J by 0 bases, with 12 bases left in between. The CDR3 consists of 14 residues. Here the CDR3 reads CASRGRGSGNTIYF. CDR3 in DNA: TGTGCCAGTCGTGGCAGGGGCTCTGGAAACACCATATATTTT.

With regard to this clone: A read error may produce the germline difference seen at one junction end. CDR3 DNA: TGTGCCAGCAGTTACTCCCACGAGCAGTACTTC. Amino acid sequence: CASSYSHEQYF. The rearrangement uses TRBV6-2 or TRBV6-3 and TRBJ2-7; the D is unclear. This CDR3 comprises 11 residues. CDR1 is MNHEY, CDR2 SVGEGT, per germline.

The CDR3 DNA reads as TGCGCCAGCAGCTTGGGGGGCGTTAGCTCTGGAAACACCATATATTTT. It specifies CASSLGGVSSGNTIYF. The chain is built from TRBV5-1 and TRBJ1-3; a weak D match, TRBD1 (5 bases). The germline V gene encodes CDR1 SGHRS and CDR2 YFSETQ. V was clipped by 0 bases and J by 0 bases, with 10 bases between them. There are 16 residues in the CDR3.

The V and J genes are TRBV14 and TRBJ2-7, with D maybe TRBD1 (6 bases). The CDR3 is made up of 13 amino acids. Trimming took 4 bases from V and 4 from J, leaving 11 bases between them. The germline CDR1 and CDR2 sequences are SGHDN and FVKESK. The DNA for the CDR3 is TGTGCCAGCAGCCGTTTCAGGGGTTACGAGCAGTACTTC. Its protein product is CASSRFRGYEQYF.

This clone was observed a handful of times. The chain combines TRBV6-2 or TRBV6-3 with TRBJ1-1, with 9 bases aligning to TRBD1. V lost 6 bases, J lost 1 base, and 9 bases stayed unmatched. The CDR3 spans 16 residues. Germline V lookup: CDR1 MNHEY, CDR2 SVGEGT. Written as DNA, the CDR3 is TGTGCCAGCAGCCCGGGACAGGGACGGGCGAACACTGAAGCTTTCTTT. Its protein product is CASSPGQGRANTEAFF.

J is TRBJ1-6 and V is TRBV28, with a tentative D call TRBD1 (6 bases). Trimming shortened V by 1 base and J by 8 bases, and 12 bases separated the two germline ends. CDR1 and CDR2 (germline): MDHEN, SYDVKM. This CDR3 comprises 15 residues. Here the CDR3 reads CASSLYRVRDSPLHF. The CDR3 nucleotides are TGTGCCAGCAGTTTATACAGGGTGAGAGATTCACCCCTCCACTTT.

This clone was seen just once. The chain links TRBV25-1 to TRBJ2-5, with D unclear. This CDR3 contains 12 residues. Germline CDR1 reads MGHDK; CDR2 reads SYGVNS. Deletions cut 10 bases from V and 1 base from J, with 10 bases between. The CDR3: CATAPGQETQYF. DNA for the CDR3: TGTGCCACCGCTCCGGGCCAAGAGACCCAGTACTTC. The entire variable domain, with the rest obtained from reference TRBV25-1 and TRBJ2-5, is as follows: EADIYQTPRYLVIGTGKKITLECSQTMGHDKMYWYQQDPGMELHLIHYSYGVNSTEKGDLSSESTVSRIRTEHFPLTLESARPSHTSQYLCATAPGQETQYFGPGTRLLVL.

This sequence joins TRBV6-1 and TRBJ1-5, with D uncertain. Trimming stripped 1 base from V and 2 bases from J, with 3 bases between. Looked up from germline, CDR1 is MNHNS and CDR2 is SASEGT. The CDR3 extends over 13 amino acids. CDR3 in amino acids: CASSEVRNQPQHF. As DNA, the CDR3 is TGTGCCAGCAGTGAAGTGCGCAATCAGCCCCAGCATTTT.

The CDR3 region has the DNA TGTGCCAGCAGCTTAGTTGTCGGGTACGAGCAGTACTTC. This codes for CASSLVVGYEQYF. The chain joins TRBV11-2 to TRBJ2-7; D unclear. Germline CDR1 SGHAT, CDR2 FQNNGV. The ends were cut back, 1 base at V and 4 bases at J, with 8 bases in the middle. The CDR3 loop spans 13 amino acids.

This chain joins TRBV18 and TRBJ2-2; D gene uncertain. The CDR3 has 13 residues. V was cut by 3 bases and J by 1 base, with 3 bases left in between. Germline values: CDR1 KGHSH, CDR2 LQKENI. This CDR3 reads CASSPQNTGELFF. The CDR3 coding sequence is TGTGCCAGCTCACCTCAGAACACCGGGGAGCTGTTTTTT.

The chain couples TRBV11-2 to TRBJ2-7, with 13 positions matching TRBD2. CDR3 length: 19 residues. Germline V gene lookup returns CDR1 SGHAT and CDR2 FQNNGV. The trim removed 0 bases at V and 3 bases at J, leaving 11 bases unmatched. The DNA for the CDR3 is TGTGCCAGCAGCTTAGAGGGACTAGCGGGATTACTCCCTGACTACGAGCAGTACTTC. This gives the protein CASSLEGLAGLLPDYEQYF. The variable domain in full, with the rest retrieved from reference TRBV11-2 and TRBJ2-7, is EAGVAQSPRYKIIEKRQSVAFWCNPISGHATLYWYQQILGQGPKLLIQFQNNGVVDDSQLPKDRFSAERLKGVDSTLKIQPAKLEDSAVYLCASSLEGLAGLLPDYEQYFGPGTRLTVT.

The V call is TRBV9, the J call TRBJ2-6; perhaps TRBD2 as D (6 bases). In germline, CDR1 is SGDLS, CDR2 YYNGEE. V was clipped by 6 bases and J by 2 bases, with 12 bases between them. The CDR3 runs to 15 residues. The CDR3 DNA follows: TGTGCCAGCAACCACGGGGGTCCTGGGGCCAACGTCCTGACTTTC. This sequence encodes CASNHGGPGANVLTF.

The CDR3 spells CASSPTLAGVRNEQYF. In DNA form, the CDR3 reads TGTGCCAGCAGCCCTACGCTAGCGGGAGTAAGAAACGAGCAGTACTTC. J is TRBJ2-7 and V is TRBV5-4, with 10 nucleotides matching TRBD2. Trimming removed 4 bases from V and 5 bases from J; junction bases left unmatched: 12. CDR1 SGHNT and CDR2 YYREEE come from the germline V gene (reference sequence). The CDR3 contains 16 residues.

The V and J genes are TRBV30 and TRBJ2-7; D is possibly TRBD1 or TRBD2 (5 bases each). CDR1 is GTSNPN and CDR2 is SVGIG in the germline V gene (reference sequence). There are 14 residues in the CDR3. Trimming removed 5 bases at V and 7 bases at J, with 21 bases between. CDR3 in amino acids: CAWARGLAEEEQYF. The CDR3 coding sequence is TGTGCCTGGGCCCGGGGCCTTGCCGAGGAGGAGCAGTACTTC. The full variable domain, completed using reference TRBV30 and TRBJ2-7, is SQTIHQWPATLVQPVGSPLSLECTVEGTSNPNLYWYRQAAGRGLQLLFYSVGIGQISSEVPQNLSASRPQDRQFILSSKKLLLSDSGFYLCAWARGLAEEEQYFGPGTRLTVT.

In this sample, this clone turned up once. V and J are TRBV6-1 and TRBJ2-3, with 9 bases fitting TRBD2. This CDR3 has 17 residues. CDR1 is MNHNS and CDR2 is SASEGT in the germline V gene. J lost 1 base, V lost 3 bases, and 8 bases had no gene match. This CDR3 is CASSEGLAQTRTDTQYF. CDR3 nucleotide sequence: TGTGCCAGCAGTGAGGGACTAGCCCAAACACGCACAGATACGCAGTATTTT.

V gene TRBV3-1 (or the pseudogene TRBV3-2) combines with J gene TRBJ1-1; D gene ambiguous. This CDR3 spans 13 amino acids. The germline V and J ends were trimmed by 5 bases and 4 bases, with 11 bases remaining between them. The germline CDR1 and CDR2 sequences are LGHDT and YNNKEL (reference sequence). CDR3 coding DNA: TGTGCCAGCAGCAATACTGGGGTCACTGAAGCTTTCTTT. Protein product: CASSNTGVTEAFF.